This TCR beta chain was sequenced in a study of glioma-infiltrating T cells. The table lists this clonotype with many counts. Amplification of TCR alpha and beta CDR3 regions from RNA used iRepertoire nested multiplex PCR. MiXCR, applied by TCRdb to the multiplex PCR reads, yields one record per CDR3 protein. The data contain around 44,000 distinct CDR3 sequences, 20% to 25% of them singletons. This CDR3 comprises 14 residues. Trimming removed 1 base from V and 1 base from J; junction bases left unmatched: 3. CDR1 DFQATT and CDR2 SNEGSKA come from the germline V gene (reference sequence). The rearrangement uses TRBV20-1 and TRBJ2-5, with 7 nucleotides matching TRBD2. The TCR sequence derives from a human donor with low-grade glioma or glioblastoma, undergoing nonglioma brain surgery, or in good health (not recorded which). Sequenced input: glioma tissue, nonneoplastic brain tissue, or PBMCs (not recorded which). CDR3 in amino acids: CSARGAGPQETQYF. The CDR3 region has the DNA TGCAGTGCTAGAGGAGCGGGGCCCCAAGAGACCCAGTACTTC.